This TCR beta chain is from a study of cytomegalovirus exposure and HLA in healthy donors. Primers for the PCR totalled 60 Vbeta and 13 Jbeta. In the study's own analysis: Unique TCR beta chains totaled some 80 million in a later count, with approximately 11 million of them shared. The assay was immunoSEQ multiplex PCR, and TCRdb's table has in-frame clones only and misses some. That table is the source of V, J and clone size, and D and trimming were worked out from the DNA. This sample has around 170,000 clones; over 70% occur once, and the top ten carry about 3.1%. The CDR3 consists of 15 residues. Germline-derived CDR1 and CDR2 are SGHRS and YFSETQ. J was trimmed by 3 bases and V by 4 bases; bases with no gene match: 5. Study-level points and caveats: What was likely a sequencing artifact was a cluster of highly shared sequence variants. Fewer N-insertions (relative to the approximately 700-donor mean) were reportedly seen in an Asian-associated ancestry cluster in a later analysis. Later analysis suggested most CMV-associated TCR beta chains were HLA-restricted.

On this clone itself: The target antigen is unknown.

The source is a woman between 50 and 59 years old in good health and CMV-seropositive. The rearrangement joins TRBV5-1 to TRBJ2-2; 8 nucleotides align to TRBD2. Sample: PBMCs. CDR3 nucleotides: TGCGCCAGCAGCCCGGGACTAGGGCACACCGGGGAGCTGTTTTTT. Its protein product is CASSPGLGHTGELFF.